These 32 T cell receptor beta chains were all obtained from the same sample, sequenced in a study of CD8+ T cells in alopecia areata. Isolated RNA was reverse transcribed into cDNA used as the sequencing template. Data came from immunoSEQ multiplex PCR; TCRdb stores just in-frame clones and leaves some out. The sample has 200,000 to 250,000 clones, roughly 69% seen once. The source material was CD4+ T cells sorted from blood, sampled at week 0. These receptor sequences come from a human donor with alopecia areata.

The rearrangement joins TRBV19 to TRBJ2-5, with D possibly TRBD1 on 6 matching bases. The CDR3 runs 14 residues. Germline V lookup: CDR1 LNHDA, CDR2 SQIVND (reference sequence). V lost 4 bases and J lost 2, with 11 bases in between. CDR3 residues: CASSRTGKQETQYF. The CDR3 DNA sequence: TGTGCCAGTAGTAGAACAGGGAAACAAGAGACCCAGTACTTC.

This sequence joins TRBV18 and TRBJ2-4, with D possibly matching TRBD1 (5 bases). CDR1 is KGHSH and CDR2 is LQKENI in the germline V gene. V lost 3 bases, J lost 7 bases, and 10 bases lay in between. This CDR3 is built from 13 residues. The CDR3 protein is CASSPARVNIQYF. CDR3 coding DNA: TGTGCCAGCTCACCCGCCAGGGTTAACATTCAGTACTTC. Variable domain in full (rest from reference TRBV18 and TRBJ2-4): NAGVMQNPRHLVRRRGQEARLRCSPMKGHSHVYWYRQLPEEGLKFMVYLQKENIIDESGMPKERFSAEFPKEGPSILRIQQVVRGDSAAYFCASSPARVNIQYFGAGTRLSVL.

This clone came up a few times. CDR3 sequence (DNA): TGCAGCGTTGAAGGGGGACAGGGGGCAAGTGAGCAGTTCTTC. This encodes CSVEGGQGASEQFF. The chain is built from TRBV29-1 and TRBJ2-1; 12 nucleotides match TRBD1. The germline CDR1 and CDR2 sequences are SQVTM and ANQGSEA. This CDR3 contains 14 residues. J was trimmed by 9 bases and V by 1 base; bases with no gene match: 4.

V gene TRBV4-2 combines with J gene TRBJ2-7, with TRBD1 identical over 8 bases. CDR1 and CDR2 (germline): LGHNA, YNFKEQ. J gave up 3 bases and V 0 bases, and 4 bases lay outside the gene matches. The CDR3 length is 15 residues. This chain's CDR3 is CASSQDDRGIYEQYF. Written as DNA, the CDR3 is TGTGCCAGCAGCCAAGATGACAGGGGAATCTACGAGCAGTACTTC.

The V and J genes are TRBV30 and TRBJ1-1; D uncertain. Per the germline V gene, CDR1 is GTSNPN and CDR2 is SVGIG (reference sequence). V dropped 4 bases and J dropped 5 bases, with 8 bases sitting between them. The CDR3 sequence is 11 residues long. CDR3: CAWNGRTEAFF. The CDR3 nucleotides are TGTGCCTGGAATGGAAGGACTGAAGCTTTCTTT.

The chain uses TRBV29-1 and TRBJ2-2; D is unresolved. The germline V gene encodes CDR1 SQVTM and CDR2 ANQGSEA. V was pared by 4 bases and J by 5 bases, with 14 bases between. This CDR3 is built from 14 residues. CDR3 sequence (DNA): TGCAGCGTTGCTAAGGGTCCCCCAACCGGGGAGCTGTTTTTT. Its protein is CSVAKGPPTGELFF.

The chain carries TRBV29-1 and TRBJ1-1; D is uncertain. Germline V gene sequence: CDR1 SQVTM, CDR2 ANQGSEA. The V end was cut by 4 bases, the J end by 3 bases, with 15 bases between. CDR3 length: 14 residues. CDR3 loop: CSVGAGPLDTEAFF. DNA of the CDR3: TGCAGCGTTGGGGCCGGGCCCCTGGACACTGAAGCTTTCTTT.

The chain joins TRBV30 to TRBJ2-1, with 8 bases matching TRBD2. The CDR3 loop spans 13 amino acids. Germline V gene data show CDR1 as GTSNPN and CDR2 as SVGIG (reference sequence). V dropped 4 bases and J dropped 16; count of bases not matched to a gene: 15. CDR3 sequence reads: CAWMPSGQRLIFF. CDR3 nucleotide sequence: TGTGCCTGGATGCCTAGCGGGCAGCGCTTGATTTTCTTC.

This chain links TRBV29-1 with TRBJ2-1; 10 bases map to TRBD2. V lost 5 bases and J lost 1; bases outside the gene matches: 17. Germline V gives CDR1 SQVTM, CDR2 ANQGSEA. This CDR3 has 19 amino acids. The CDR3 loop is CSVSGYSSGGAPSYNEQFF. The CDR3 DNA is TGCAGCGTTTCCGGCTACTCGAGCGGGGGGGCCCCGTCCTACAATGAGCAGTTCTTC.

The chain joins TRBV5-6 to TRBJ2-3; D call uncertain. CDR3 size: 15 residues. Germline V gene lookup returns CDR1 SGHDT and CDR2 YYEEEE. Deletions cut 2 bases from V and 1 base from J, with 11 bases between. The chain's CDR3 is CASSFDPKRTDTQYF. CDR3 DNA sequence: TGTGCCAGCAGCTTTGATCCCAAACGCACAGATACGCAGTATTTT.

This clone was seen more than once but under ten times. This sequence joins TRBV5-1 and TRBJ2-7; TRBD1 might be the D (6 bases). This CDR3 has 15 residues. CDR1 and CDR2 from the germline V gene are SGHRS and YFSETQ. The V end was cut by 0 bases, the J end by 5 bases, with 15 bases between. CDR3 protein: CASSLVSGDFDEQYF. Here the CDR3 DNA reads TGCGCCAGCAGCTTGGTGTCAGGGGATTTCGACGAGCAGTACTTC.

The V call is TRBV6-6, the J call TRBJ2-7; 7 positions agree with TRBD1. The junction had 5 bases not matched to a gene; V was cut back by 5 bases and J by 1 base. Germline assignment: CDR1 MNHNY and CDR2 SVGAGI (reference sequence). The CDR3 is 14 amino acids. The CDR3 here is CASSPDRASYEQYF. The CDR3 DNA sequence: TGTGCCAGCAGTCCAGACAGGGCATCCTACGAGCAGTACTTC.

V is TRBV29-1 and J is TRBJ2-3; D not resolved. V was pared by 6 bases and J by 2 bases, with 12 bases between. The CDR3 is made up of 13 amino acids. Germline CDR1 is SQVTM and CDR2 is ANQGSEA. The CDR3 DNA is TGCAGCGTACAGAGGTCCCTCACAGATACGCAGTATTTT. The encoded protein is CSVQRSLTDTQYF.

The rearrangement links TRBV29-1 to TRBJ2-3; D possibly matches TRBD1 or TRBD2 (6 bases each). Trimming removed 4 bases from V and 3 bases from J, with 11 bases in between. The CDR3 consists of 13 residues. The V gene's germline CDR1 is SQVTM and CDR2 ANQGSEA. CDR3 in DNA: TGCAGCGTTGGAGGGGGGCGAACAGATACGCAGTATTTT. As protein: CSVGGGRTDTQYF.

The chain carries TRBV27 and TRBJ2-7; 10 nucleotides align to TRBD1. CDR3 size: 16 residues. Germline CDR1 MNHEY, CDR2 SMNVEV (reference sequence). V shed 5 bases and J 6 bases; nucleotides not matched to a gene: 13. Written as DNA, the CDR3 is TGTGCCAGCAGTCGCTCCTGGGACAGGGGCACGTCCGAGCAGTACTTC. Amino acid sequence: CASSRSWDRGTSEQYF.

This clone has only a few counts. The V gene is TRBV29-1, the J gene TRBJ1-1; D might be TRBD1 (6 bases). The V and J ends lost 4 bases and 1 base respectively, with 13 bases between them. This CDR3 comprises 14 residues. Germline values: CDR1 SQVTM, CDR2 ANQGSEA. Here the CDR3 reads CSVAGRQENTEAFF. The CDR3 bases are TGCAGCGTTGCGGGTCGACAGGAGAACACTGAAGCTTTCTTT.

The chain joins TRBV5-5 to TRBJ2-2; the D gene is possibly TRBD1 (6 bases). The CDR3 extends over 15 amino acids. Germline V gene data show CDR1 as SGHKS and CDR2 as YYEKEE (reference sequence). V was pared by 5 bases and J by 1 base, with 12 bases between. Here the CDR3 DNA reads TGTGCCAGCAGGACTGGACAGTTGAACACCGGGGAGCTGTTTTTT. Residues: CASRTGQLNTGELFF.

The gene calls are TRBV7-9 and TRBJ2-5; D gene unclear. The CDR3 totals 11 residues. The germline V gene has CDR1 SEHNR and CDR2 FQNEAQ (reference sequence). V lost 8 bases, J lost 0 bases, and 4 bases lay in between. The CDR3 DNA follows: TGTGCCAGCGGGAACCAAGAGACCCAGTACTTC. Translating it yields CASGNQETQYF.

This rearrangement joins TRBV25-1 to TRBJ2-2; 13 nucleotides match TRBD2. V dropped 4 bases and J dropped 6; count of bases not matched to a gene: 5. Germline CDR1 and CDR2: MGHDK and SYGVNS. This CDR3 spans 16 amino acids. The CDR3 DNA reads TGTGCCAGCAGTGGGACTAGCGGGGGCTTTCCCGGGGAGCTGTTTTTT. Its protein is CASSGTSGGFPGELFF. The entire variable domain, with the rest obtained from reference TRBV25-1 and TRBJ2-2, is as follows: EADIYQTPRYLVIGTGKKITLECSQTMGHDKMYWYQQDPGMELHLIHYSYGVNSTEKGDLSSESTVSRIRTEHFPLTLESARPSHTSQYLCASSGTSGGFPGELFFGEGSRLTVL.

This clone appeared once. V is TRBV30 and J is TRBJ2-5, with unresolved D. The CDR3 totals 13 residues. V was trimmed by 1 base and J by 2 bases, leaving 8 bases between them. Germline V gives CDR1 GTSNPN, CDR2 SVGIG (reference sequence). CDR3: CAWSGLGQETQYF. CDR3 nucleotide sequence: TGTGCCTGGAGTGGGCTGGGACAAGAGACCCAGTACTTC.

This clone came up once. CDR3 sequence reads: CASSTRQGSNQPQHF. The CDR3 DNA sequence: TGTGCCAGCAGCACTCGACAGGGCAGTAATCAGCCCCAGCATTTT. The V gene is TRBV6-6, the J gene TRBJ1-5; 7 positions agree with TRBD1. The CDR3 has 15 amino acids. V lost 6 bases and J lost 4; bases outside the gene matches: 9. Germline CDR1 MNHNY, CDR2 SVGAGI (reference sequence).

J is TRBJ1-5 and V is TRBV6-5, with 8 bases matching TRBD1. The V and J ends lost 6 bases and 2 bases, in that order; junction bases with no gene match: 6. The CDR3 consists of 15 residues. Per germline, CDR1 MNHEY and CDR2 SVGAGI. CDR3 nucleotides: TGTGCCAGCAGCAATCAGGGACAGGGCAATCAGCCCCAGCATTTT. It specifies CASSNQGQGNQPQHF.

A note on this clone: This CDR3 is also generated by other DNA sequences in the sample. The chain carries TRBV7-2 and TRBJ1-5; D unresolved. Germline lookup yields CDR1 SGHTA and CDR2 FQGNSA. With 1 base removed from V and 0 bases from J, the gap between germline ends came to 4 bases. This CDR3 contains 14 residues. The CDR3 bases are TGTGCCAGCAGCTTAGGTCATAGCAATCAGCCCCAGCATTTT. It encodes CASSLGHSNQPQHF. The whole variable domain, filled in from reference TRBV7-2 and TRBJ1-5, reads GAGVSQSPSNKVTEKGKDVELRCDPISGHTALYWYRQSLGQGLEFLIYFQGNSAPDKSGLPSDRFSAERTGGSVSTLTIQRTQQEDSAVYLCASSLGHSNQPQHFGDGTRLSIL.

This chain uses TRBV2 with TRBJ2-4; D is undetermined. V lost 7 bases, J lost 1 base, and 11 bases lay in between. Germline V lookup: CDR1 SNHLY, CDR2 FYNNEI. This CDR3 has 14 amino acids. In DNA form, the CDR3 reads TGTGCCAGCAAAGGAATGTTGGCCAAAAACATTCAGTACTTC. This gives the protein CASKGMLAKNIQYF.

The chain is built from TRBV25-1 and TRBJ2-3; D is perhaps TRBD2 (6 bases). Germline CDR1 reads MGHDK; CDR2 reads SYGVNS. This CDR3 is 14 amino acids long. The germline V and J ends were trimmed by 2 bases and 1 base, with 7 bases remaining between them. The CDR3: CASSETSRTDTQYF. The CDR3 coding sequence is TGTGCCAGCAGTGAAACTAGCCGCACAGATACGCAGTATTTT.

J is TRBJ2-4 and V is TRBV15; 7 positions match TRBD1. This CDR3 has 18 amino acids. Germline CDR1 and CDR2: LNHNV and YYDKDF (reference sequence). The trim removed 5 bases at V and 0 bases at J, leaving 13 bases unmatched. The CDR3 loop is CATSLRFTGDLAKNIQYF. The CDR3 nucleotides are TGTGCCACCAGCCTGCGATTTACAGGGGACCTAGCCAAAAACATTCAGTACTTC.

This clone was seen a single time. The chain has TRBV9 and TRBJ2-2; TRBD2 might be the D (5 bases). CDR1 is SGDLS and CDR2 is YYNGEE in the germline V gene. The V end lost 3 bases, the J end lost 3 bases, and 21 bases lay between the germline ends. The CDR3 length is 18 residues. CDR3 nucleotides: TGTGCCAGCAGCGCTAACTTTCTAGCTTCCCCCGACACCGGGGAGCTGTTTTTT. Amino acids: CASSANFLASPDTGELFF. Looking up the rest from reference TRBV9 and TRBJ2-2 gives the full variable domain: DSGVTQTPKHLITATGQRVTLRCSPRSGDLSVYWYQQSLDQGLQFLIQYYNGEERAKGNILERFSAQQFPDLHSELNLSSLELGDSALYFCASSANFLASPDTGELFFGEGSRLTVL.

The table lists this clone with a few counts. The CDR3 sequence is CASSDGQEQYF. CDR3 coding DNA: TGTGCCAGCAGTGACGGACAGGAGCAGTACTTC. The chain recombines TRBV25-1 with TRBJ2-7, with D possibly TRBD1 on 6 matching bases. The CDR3 is 11 residues long. Germline V gene data show CDR1 as MGHDK and CDR2 as SYGVNS. V was clipped by 3 bases and J by 7 bases, with 7 bases between them.

This clone turned up a few times. The gene calls are TRBV30 and TRBJ1-5; TRBD1 aligns across 7 bases. The V gene end was trimmed by 0 bases and the J gene end by 5 bases; junction bases not matched to a gene: 4. CDR1 and CDR2 from the germline V gene are GTSNPN and SVGIG (reference sequence). This CDR3 contains 14 residues. CDR3 residues: CAWSVTGLHQPQHF. CDR3 DNA: TGTGCCTGGAGTGTGACAGGGCTACATCAGCCCCAGCATTTT.

The sample holds a few counts of this clone. The V gene is TRBV4-3, the J gene TRBJ2-3; unclear D gene. The CDR3 has 14 residues. From germline, CDR1 is LGHNA and CDR2 YSLEER. Trimming removed 1 base at V and 2 bases at J, with 7 bases between. CDR3 nucleotide sequence: TGCGCCAGCAGCCAAGGTGTCTCCACAGATACGCAGTATTTT. It translates to CASSQGVSTDTQYF.

The chain recombines TRBV30 with TRBJ1-5; D possibly corresponds to TRBD1 (5 bases). There are 12 residues in the CDR3. Between the trimmed V and J ends, which lost 4 bases and 6 bases, there was a span of 10 bases. Per the germline V gene, CDR1 is GTSNPN and CDR2 is SVGIG (reference sequence). The CDR3 DNA reads as TGTGCCTGGACGAGGGGCGGTCAGCCCCAGCATTTT. Its translation is CAWTRGGQPQHF.

The rearrangement links TRBV6-1 to TRBJ1-5; D gene uncertain. Trimming cost V 7 bases and J 3 bases, with 7 bases left between them. The CDR3 extends over 12 amino acids. Per the germline V gene, CDR1 is MNHNS and CDR2 is SASEGT. CDR3 in DNA: TGTGCCAGCACCGGGCACAATCAGCCCCAGCATTTT. Encoded protein: CASTGHNQPQHF.